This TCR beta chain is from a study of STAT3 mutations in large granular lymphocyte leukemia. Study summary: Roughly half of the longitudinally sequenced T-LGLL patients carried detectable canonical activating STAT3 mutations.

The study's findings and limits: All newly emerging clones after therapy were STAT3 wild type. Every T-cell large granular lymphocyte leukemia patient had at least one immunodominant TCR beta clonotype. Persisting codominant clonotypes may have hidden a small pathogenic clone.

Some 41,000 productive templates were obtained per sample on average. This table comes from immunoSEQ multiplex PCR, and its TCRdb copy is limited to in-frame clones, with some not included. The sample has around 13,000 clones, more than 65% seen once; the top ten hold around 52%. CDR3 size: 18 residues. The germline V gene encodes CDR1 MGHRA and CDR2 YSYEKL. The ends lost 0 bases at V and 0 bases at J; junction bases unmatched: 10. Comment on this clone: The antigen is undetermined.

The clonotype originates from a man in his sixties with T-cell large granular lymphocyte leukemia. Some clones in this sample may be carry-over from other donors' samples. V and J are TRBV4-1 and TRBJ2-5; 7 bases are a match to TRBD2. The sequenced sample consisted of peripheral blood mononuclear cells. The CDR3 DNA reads TGCGCCAGCAGCCAAGATCTCGTCCTAGCGGCCCACCAAGAGACCCAGTACTTC. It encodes CASSQDLVLAAHQETQYF.